This is a list of T cell receptor beta chains from one sample in a study of shared clonotypes between healthy human individuals. Clones were read by immunoSEQ multiplex PCR, and TCRdb kept only the in-frame ones, dropping some. Among some 1.4 million clones listed, approximately 96% were seen once. The sample consisted of naive CD4+ T cells sorted from blood. These receptor sequences come from a man aged 30 to 39 in good health. Both conserved end residues are part of each CDR3. Each record gives: CDR3 length, D gene, clone size, V gene, J gene, CDR3 protein, CDR3 DNA. D genes are given only for firm matches. Clone size appears in some rows only: once, few, many, or a class for an expanded clone.

len: 15; d_gene: -; abundance: once; v_gene: TRBV10-3; j_gene: TRBJ1-2; CDR3aa: CAIGSGGAADYGYTF; CDR3nt: TGTGCCATCGGGTCGGGGGGCGCGGCAGACTATGGCTACACCTTC
len: 13; d_gene: TRBD2; abundance: -; v_gene: TRBV5-4; j_gene: TRBJ2-1; CDR3aa: CASRWIGRDEQFF; CDR3nt: TGTGCCAGCAGGTGGATAGGGAGGGATGAGCAGTTCTTC
len: 15; d_gene: TRBD1; abundance: once; v_gene: TRBV6-4; j_gene: TRBJ1-1; CDR3aa: CASRQGGSLNTEAFF; CDR3nt: TGTGCCAGCAGACAGGGGGGCTCATTGAACACTGAAGCTTTCTTT
len: 16; d_gene: -; abundance: -; v_gene: TRBV5-1; j_gene: TRBJ2-2; CDR3aa: CASSRFADSNTGELFF; CDR3nt: TGCGCCAGCAGCCGCTTCGCGGATTCAAACACCGGGGAGCTGTTTTTT
len: 15; d_gene: -; abundance: -; v_gene: TRBV6-6; j_gene: TRBJ1-2; CDR3aa: CASSYFATGRKGYTF; CDR3nt: TGTGCCAGCAGTTACTTCGCCACAGGAAGAAAAGGCTACACCTTC
len: 13; d_gene: -; abundance: -; v_gene: TRBV2; j_gene: TRBJ1-1; CDR3aa: CASSTDGNTEAFF; CDR3nt: TGTGCCAGCAGCACTGACGGTAACACTGAAGCTTTCTTT
len: 13; d_gene: TRBD1; abundance: -; v_gene: TRBV18; j_gene: TRBJ2-7; CDR3aa: CASSADRAYEQYF; CDR3nt: TGTGCCAGCTCGGCTGACAGGGCCTACGAGCAGTACTTC
len: 17; d_gene: TRBD1; abundance: -; v_gene: TRBV4-3; j_gene: TRBJ2-2; CDR3aa: CASSHGTGVANTGELFF; CDR3nt: TGCGCCAGCAGCCACGGGACAGGTGTAGCGAACACCGGGGAGCTGTTTTTT
len: 13; d_gene: -; abundance: -; v_gene: TRBV7-9; j_gene: TRBJ1-5; CDR3aa: CASSFRDTQPQHF; CDR3nt: TGTGCCAGCAGCTTCCGAGACACCCAGCCCCAGCATTTT
len: 15; d_gene: TRBD1; abundance: -; v_gene: TRBV27; j_gene: TRBJ1-5; CDR3aa: CASRGQGAGNQPQHF; CDR3nt: TGTGCCAGCAGGGGACAGGGGGCGGGAAATCAGCCCCAGCATTTT
len: 14; d_gene: -; abundance: once; v_gene: TRBV7-2; j_gene: TRBJ1-2; CDR3aa: CASSLGARNYGYTF; CDR3nt: TGTGCCAGCAGCTTAGGGGCCAGAAACTATGGCTACACCTTC
len: 17; d_gene: TRBD2; abundance: -; v_gene: TRBV11-2; j_gene: TRBJ2-3; CDR3aa: CASSSRTSGSWTDTQYF; CDR3nt: TGTGCCAGCAGCTCTAGAACTAGCGGGAGCTGGACAGATACGCAGTATTTT
len: 15; d_gene: -; abundance: -; v_gene: TRBV7-8; j_gene: TRBJ2-7; CDR3aa: CASSFASASYYEQYF; CDR3nt: TGTGCCAGCAGCTTTGCTTCCGCTTCCTACTACGAGCAGTACTTC
len: 15; d_gene: -; abundance: -; v_gene: TRBV6-1; j_gene: TRBJ2-1; CDR3aa: CASSEQRAFPNEQFF; CDR3nt: TGTGCCAGCAGTGAACAGAGAGCATTCCCCAATGAGCAGTTCTTC
len: 14; d_gene: -; abundance: -; v_gene: TRBV7-6; j_gene: TRBJ2-1; CDR3aa: CASKPSHKYNEQFF; CDR3nt: TGTGCCAGCAAACCTTCCCACAAGTACAATGAGCAGTTCTTC
len: 20; d_gene: -; abundance: -; v_gene: TRBV2; j_gene: TRBJ2-1; CDR3aa: CASSEGPGLNWGSSYNEQFF; CDR3nt: TGTGCCAGCAGTGAAGGTCCGGGATTGAATTGGGGGAGCTCCTACAATGAGCAGTTCTTC
len: 12; d_gene: -; abundance: -; v_gene: TRBV6-1; j_gene: TRBJ1-5; CDR3aa: CASSGLSQPQHF; CDR3nt: TGTGCCAGCAGTGGCCTTTCCCAGCCCCAGCATTTT
len: 17; d_gene: TRBD2; abundance: -; v_gene: TRBV4-3; j_gene: TRBJ2-1; CDR3aa: CASSQGAGLAGVREQFF; CDR3nt: TGCGCCAGCAGCCAAGGAGCGGGACTAGCGGGAGTCAGGGAGCAGTTCTTC
len: 14; d_gene: -; abundance: -; v_gene: TRBV6-4; j_gene: TRBJ2-6; CDR3aa: CASSQGTGANVLTF; CDR3nt: TGTGCCAGCAGCCAGGGGACCGGGGCCAACGTCCTGACTTTC
len: 14; d_gene: TRBD2; abundance: -; v_gene: TRBV5-1; j_gene: TRBJ2-2; CDR3aa: CASSLETSAGELFF; CDR3nt: TGCGCCAGCAGCTTGGAGACTAGCGCCGGGGAGCTGTTTTTT
len: 16; d_gene: TRBD2; abundance: -; v_gene: TRBV18; j_gene: TRBJ2-1; CDR3aa: CASSTTSGTPYNEQFF; CDR3nt: TGTGCCAGCTCAACGACTAGCGGGACCCCTTACAATGAGCAGTTCTTC
len: 14; d_gene: -; abundance: -; v_gene: TRBV10-3; j_gene: TRBJ2-3; CDR3aa: CAISDSAGTDTQYF; CDR3nt: TGTGCCATCAGTGACTCGGCGGGCACAGATACGCAGTATTTT
len: 15; d_gene: -; abundance: once; v_gene: TRBV2; j_gene: TRBJ2-5; CDR3aa: CASRPPGPQPATQYF; CDR3nt: TGTGCCAGCAGACCTCCGGGGCCCCAGCCCGCGACCCAGTACTTC
len: 14; d_gene: -; abundance: few; v_gene: TRBV7-2; j_gene: TRBJ2-6; CDR3aa: CASSLNSGANVLTF; CDR3nt: TGTGCCAGCAGCTTAAACTCTGGGGCCAACGTCCTGACTTTC
len: 14; d_gene: -; abundance: -; v_gene: TRBV5-4; j_gene: TRBJ2-7; CDR3aa: CASSIDPGKHEQYF; CDR3nt: TGTGCCAGCAGCATTGACCCCGGGAAGCACGAGCAGTACTTC
len: 15; d_gene: -; abundance: few; v_gene: TRBV6-5; j_gene: TRBJ2-6; CDR3aa: CASGVTRSGANVLTF; CDR3nt: TGTGCCAGCGGGGTGACTCGCTCTGGGGCCAACGTCCTGACTTTC
len: 13; d_gene: -; abundance: few; v_gene: TRBV11-3; j_gene: TRBJ2-7; CDR3aa: CASSLDGRGEQYF; CDR3nt: TGTGCCAGCAGCTTAGATGGCCGGGGGGAGCAGTACTTC
len: 16; d_gene: TRBD2; abundance: -; v_gene: TRBV30; j_gene: TRBJ2-1; CDR3aa: CAWSQGGLAGYNEQFF; CDR3nt: TGTGCCTGGAGTCAGGGAGGACTAGCGGGATACAATGAGCAGTTCTTC
len: 18; d_gene: -; abundance: -; v_gene: TRBV7-3; j_gene: TRBJ2-6; CDR3aa: CASSTPRGRGSGANVLTF; CDR3nt: TGTGCCAGCAGCACGCCCCGGGGACGGGGCTCTGGGGCCAACGTCCTGACTTTC
len: 15; d_gene: -; abundance: -; v_gene: TRBV7-2; j_gene: TRBJ2-1; CDR3aa: CASSFSGGSYNEQFF; CDR3nt: TGTGCCAGCAGCTTCTCCGGGGGCTCCTACAATGAGCAGTTCTTC
len: 15; d_gene: TRBD1; abundance: once; v_gene: TRBV7-3; j_gene: TRBJ2-7; CDR3aa: CASSLVGTGSYEQYF; CDR3nt: TGTGCCAGCAGCTTAGTGGGGACAGGATCCTACGAGCAGTACTTC
len: 14; d_gene: TRBD1; abundance: once; v_gene: TRBV5-4; j_gene: TRBJ2-3; CDR3aa: CASSLMDRGDTQYF; CDR3nt: TGTGCCAGCAGCTTGATGGACAGGGGAGATACGCAGTATTTT
len: 15; d_gene: -; abundance: -; v_gene: TRBV4-1; j_gene: TRBJ2-5; CDR3aa: CASSSGTVGGETQYF; CDR3nt: TGCGCCAGCAGCTCCGGGACAGTGGGGGGAGAGACCCAGTACTTC
len: 14; d_gene: -; abundance: -; v_gene: TRBV15; j_gene: TRBJ2-7; CDR3aa: CATSRDPRTYEQYF; CDR3nt: TGTGCCACCAGCAGAGATCCCCGGACCTACGAGCAGTACTTC
len: 13; d_gene: -; abundance: -; v_gene: TRBV5-5; j_gene: TRBJ2-7; CDR3aa: CASSLAARVEQYF; CDR3nt: TGTGCCAGCAGCTTGGCCGCTCGCGTTGAGCAGTACTTC
len: 16; d_gene: TRBD1; abundance: -; v_gene: TRBV5-6; j_gene: TRBJ2-7; CDR3aa: CASSLPGQGESHEQYF; CDR3nt: TGTGCCAGCAGCTTACCAGGACAGGGTGAAAGCCACGAGCAGTACTTC
len: 14; d_gene: -; abundance: -; v_gene: TRBV5-1; j_gene: TRBJ2-5; CDR3aa: CASQEGSTQETQYF; CDR3nt: TGCGCCAGTCAGGAGGGCAGTACCCAAGAGACCCAGTACTTC
len: 13; d_gene: TRBD1; abundance: -; v_gene: TRBV5-4; j_gene: TRBJ2-7; CDR3aa: CASSSRTGYEQYF; CDR3nt: TGTGCCAGCAGCTCCAGGACAGGTTACGAGCAGTACTTC
len: 13; d_gene: -; abundance: -; v_gene: TRBV11-2; j_gene: TRBJ2-2; CDR3aa: CASSLTGSGELFF; CDR3nt: TGTGCCAGCAGTCTTACAGGGTCCGGGGAGCTGTTTTTT
len: 14; d_gene: -; abundance: -; v_gene: TRBV5-5; j_gene: TRBJ1-4; CDR3aa: CASSLVGGEGKLFF; CDR3nt: TGTGCCAGCAGCTTGGTAGGGGGAGAAGGTAAACTGTTTTTT
len: 14; d_gene: TRBD1; abundance: once; v_gene: TRBV19; j_gene: TRBJ2-1; CDR3aa: CASSTGGIYNEQFF; CDR3nt: TGTGCCAGTAGTACAGGGGGCATCTACAATGAGCAGTTCTTC
len: 14; d_gene: TRBD2; abundance: -; v_gene: TRBV10-3; j_gene: TRBJ2-5; CDR3aa: CAISAGGAGVAQYF; CDR3nt: TGTGCCATCAGTGCGGGCGGTGCGGGGGTCGCCCAGTACTTC
len: 16; d_gene: -; abundance: -; v_gene: TRBV9; j_gene: TRBJ2-2; CDR3aa: CASSVESTIRTGELFF; CDR3nt: TGTGCCAGCAGCGTAGAGTCCACTATCAGGACCGGGGAGCTGTTTTTT
len: 16; d_gene: -; abundance: -; v_gene: TRBV9; j_gene: TRBJ2-2; CDR3aa: CASSALPRANTGELFF; CDR3nt: TGTGCCAGCAGCGCCCTTCCCCGAGCGAACACCGGGGAGCTGTTTTTT
len: 17; d_gene: TRBD2; abundance: -; v_gene: TRBV7-2; j_gene: TRBJ2-7; CDR3aa: CASSHRLAGGSTYEQYF; CDR3nt: TGTGCCAGCAGCCACCGACTAGCGGGAGGCTCCACCTACGAGCAGTACTTC
len: 16; d_gene: -; abundance: -; v_gene: TRBV5-1; j_gene: TRBJ2-7; CDR3aa: CASSLGIGLRGYEQYF; CDR3nt: TGCGCCAGCAGCTTGGGTATCGGGTTAAGAGGATACGAGCAGTACTTC
len: 15; d_gene: TRBD1; abundance: -; v_gene: TRBV5-1; j_gene: TRBJ2-2; CDR3aa: CASSHRTGDTGELFF; CDR3nt: TGCGCCAGCAGCCACCGGACAGGGGACACCGGGGAGCTGTTTTTT
len: 14; d_gene: -; abundance: once; v_gene: TRBV19; j_gene: TRBJ1-1; CDR3aa: CASSTAGMKTEAFF; CDR3nt: TGTGCCAGTAGTACAGCTGGTATGAAAACTGAAGCTTTCTTT
len: 16; d_gene: TRBD2; abundance: -; v_gene: TRBV7-2; j_gene: TRBJ2-5; CDR3aa: CASSRLAGEVQETQYF; CDR3nt: TGTGCCAGCAGCCGACTAGCGGGAGAAGTCCAGGAGACCCAGTACTTC
len: 18; d_gene: TRBD1; abundance: -; v_gene: TRBV7-9; j_gene: TRBJ1-1; CDR3aa: CASSLDQGQVTGDLRAFF; CDR3nt: TGTGCCAGCAGCTTAGATCAAGGACAGGTAACCGGGGATCTTCGAGCTTTCTTT
len: 13; d_gene: -; abundance: -; v_gene: TRBV19; j_gene: TRBJ2-7; CDR3aa: CASSVGYSYEQYF; CDR3nt: TGTGCCAGTTCCGTGGGCTACTCCTACGAGCAGTACTTC
len: 16; d_gene: -; abundance: -; v_gene: TRBV7-3; j_gene: TRBJ2-2; CDR3aa: CASSPTGRTNTGELFF; CDR3nt: TGTGCCAGCAGCCCAACGGGACGCACGAACACCGGGGAGCTGTTTTTT
len: 12; d_gene: -; abundance: -; v_gene: TRBV10-3; j_gene: TRBJ2-1; CDR3aa: CAISQLGGEQFF; CDR3nt: TGTGCCATCAGTCAATTAGGGGGTGAGCAGTTCTTC